The clone carrying this T cell receptor (beta chain) was observed a few times. J lost 1 base, V lost 8 bases, and 6 bases had no gene match. Per the germline V gene, CDR1 is WSHSY and CDR2 is SAAADI. The length of the CDR3 is 15 residues. In the authors' workflow: Using reference gene primer amplification, nucleated cell counts were estimated. Generated by immunoSEQ multiplex PCR, the TCRdb table keeps only in-frame clones and is missing some. For V, J and clone size, that table is used; D and trimming come from the DNA. The sample consists of 90,000 or so clones, 84% of them appearing once. The record originates from a study of blood T cell repertoires in COVID-19. Study in general: Acute-phase and convalescent COVID-19 samples originated in the United States, Italy and Spain. Sources were T cells, B-cell-depleted T cells, or PBMCs; the material itself was cDNA or gDNA.

The clonotype was recovered from a man aged 60 to 69 with acute or convalescent COVID-19. The V call is TRBV10-2, the J call TRBJ2-1; TRBD2 aligns across 9 bases. Sequenced sample: peripheral blood. CDR3 residues: CASSDLAGSYNEQFF. Written as DNA, the CDR3 is TGCGCCAGCTCCGATCTAGCGGGGTCCTACAATGAGCAGTTCTTC.